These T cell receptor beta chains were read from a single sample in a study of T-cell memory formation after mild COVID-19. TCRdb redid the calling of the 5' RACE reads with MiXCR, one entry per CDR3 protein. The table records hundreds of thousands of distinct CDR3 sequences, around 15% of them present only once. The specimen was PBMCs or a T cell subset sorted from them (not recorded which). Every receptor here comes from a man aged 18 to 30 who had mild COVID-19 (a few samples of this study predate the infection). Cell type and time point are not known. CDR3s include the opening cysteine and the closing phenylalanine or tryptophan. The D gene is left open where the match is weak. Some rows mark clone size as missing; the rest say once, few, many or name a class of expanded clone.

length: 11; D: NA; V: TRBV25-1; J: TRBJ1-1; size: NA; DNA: TGTGCCGGCCGGGGGGACACTGAAGCTTTCTTT; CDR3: CAGRGDTEAFF
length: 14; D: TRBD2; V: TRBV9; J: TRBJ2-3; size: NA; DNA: TGTGCCAGCAGCGTAGAACTAGCGGGGGATACGCAGTATTTT; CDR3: CASSVELAGDTQYF
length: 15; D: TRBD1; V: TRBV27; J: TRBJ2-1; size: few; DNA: TGTGCCAGCAGTTTCACGGGACAGGGGTACAATGAGCAGTTCTTC; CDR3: CASSFTGQGYNEQFF
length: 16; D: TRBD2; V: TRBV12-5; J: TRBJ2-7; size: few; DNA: TGTGCTAGTGGTTTGCCAAGCGGGGGAGGTGGTTACGAGCAGTACTTC; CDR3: CASGLPSGGGGYEQYF
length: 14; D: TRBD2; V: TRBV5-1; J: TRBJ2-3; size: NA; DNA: TGCGCCAGCAGCACAATACTAGCGCCGGATACGCAGTATTTT; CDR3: CASSTILAPDTQYF
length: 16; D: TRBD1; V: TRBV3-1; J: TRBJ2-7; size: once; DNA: TGTGCCAGCAGCCAAAAGCCCGGGACAGGGCCCTACGAGCAGTACTTC; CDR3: CASSQKPGTGPYEQYF
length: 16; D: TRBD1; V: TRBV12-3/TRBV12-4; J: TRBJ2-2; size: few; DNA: TGTGCCAGCAGTGCCCGACAGGGGGGGAGGACCGGGGAGCTGTTTTTT; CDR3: CASSARQGGRTGELFF
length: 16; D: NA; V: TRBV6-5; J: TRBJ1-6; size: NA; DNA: TGTGCCAGCAGTTACTCGAAGGCAAGGCCGAATTCACCCCTCCACTTT; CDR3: CASSYSKARPNSPLHF
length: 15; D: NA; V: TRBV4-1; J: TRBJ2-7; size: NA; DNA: TGCGCCAGCAGCCAAGGCCCCGGGGCCACCTACGAGCAGTACTTC; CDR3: CASSQGPGATYEQYF
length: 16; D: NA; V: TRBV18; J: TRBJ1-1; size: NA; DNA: TGTGCCAGCTCACCGGGCCGGACCATTCAGAACACTGAAGCTTTCTTT; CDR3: CASSPGRTIQNTEAFF
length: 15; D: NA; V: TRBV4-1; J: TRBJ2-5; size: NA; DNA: TGCGCCAGCAGCCAACCTGACAGGTACCAAGAGACCCAGTACTTC; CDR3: CASSQPDRYQETQYF
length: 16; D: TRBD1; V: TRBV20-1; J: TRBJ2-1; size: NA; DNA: TGCAGTGCCCCGGGGACAGGGGATAGCTCCTACAATGAGCAGTTCTTC; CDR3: CSAPGTGDSSYNEQFF
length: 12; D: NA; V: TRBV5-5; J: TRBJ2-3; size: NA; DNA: TGTGCCAGCAGCCTAGACTTAGTGTCGCAGTATTTT; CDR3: CASSLDLVSQYF
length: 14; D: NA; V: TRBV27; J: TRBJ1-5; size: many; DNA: TGTGCCAGCAGAGCGACGGGCTTCAATCAGCCCCAGCATTTT; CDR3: CASRATGFNQPQHF
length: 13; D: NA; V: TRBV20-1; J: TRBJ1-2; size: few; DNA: TGCAGTGCTAGCAACGCGGGGGGCTATGGCTACACCTTC; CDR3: CSASNAGGYGYTF
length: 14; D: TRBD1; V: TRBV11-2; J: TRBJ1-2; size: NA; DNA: TGTGCCAGCAGCGGCCAGGGGGCGAACTATGGCTACACCTTC; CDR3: CASSGQGANYGYTF
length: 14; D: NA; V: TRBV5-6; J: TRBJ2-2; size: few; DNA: TGTGCCAGCAGCTTGTGGTGGAGAGGCGGGGAGCTGTTTTTT; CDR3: CASSLWWRGGELFF
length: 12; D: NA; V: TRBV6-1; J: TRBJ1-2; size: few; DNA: TGTGCCAGCAGTACCCGTAACTATGGCTACACCTTC; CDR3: CASSTRNYGYTF
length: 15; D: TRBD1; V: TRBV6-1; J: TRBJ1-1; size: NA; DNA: TGTGCCAGCAGGGAGGGGACAGGGGGGTTTGGTGAAGCTTTCTTT; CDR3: CASREGTGGFGEAFF
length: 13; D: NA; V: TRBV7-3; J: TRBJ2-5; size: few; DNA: TGTGCCAGCAGCGGGGGAGGTCTTGAGACCCAGTACTTC; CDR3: CASSGGGLETQYF
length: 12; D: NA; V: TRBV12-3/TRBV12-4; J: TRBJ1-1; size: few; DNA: TGTGCCAGCAGGGACCAGAACACTGAAGCTTTCTTT; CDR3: CASRDQNTEAFF
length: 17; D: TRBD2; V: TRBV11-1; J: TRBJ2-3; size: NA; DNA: TGTGCCAGCAGCTTAGGAGGCGGGGGACTCGATACAGATACGCAGTATTTT; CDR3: CASSLGGGGLDTDTQYF
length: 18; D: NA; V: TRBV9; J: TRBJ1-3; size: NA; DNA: TGTGCCAGCAGCGTGGGGATGGGCCCTATTCTCGCTGGAAACACCATATATTTT; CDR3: CASSVGMGPILAGNTIYF
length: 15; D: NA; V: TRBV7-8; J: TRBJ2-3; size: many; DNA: TGTGCCAGCAGCTTAGGAGGCGGGGGCACAGATACGCAGTATTTT; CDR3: CASSLGGGGTDTQYF
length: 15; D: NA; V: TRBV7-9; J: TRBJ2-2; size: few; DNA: TGTGCCAGCAGCTCACCTAGACTAGACACCGGGGAGCTGTTTTTT; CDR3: CASSSPRLDTGELFF
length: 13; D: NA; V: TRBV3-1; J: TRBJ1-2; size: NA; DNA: TGTGCCAGCAGCCACTCTAACGATTATGGCTACACCTTC; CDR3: CASSHSNDYGYTF
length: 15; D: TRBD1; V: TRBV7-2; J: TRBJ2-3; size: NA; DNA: TGTGCCAGCAGCTCCTACAGGGGTACGACAGATACGCAGTATTTT; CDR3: CASSSYRGTTDTQYF
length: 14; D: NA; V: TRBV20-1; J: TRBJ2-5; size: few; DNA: TGCAGTGCTAGAGAGCCCAACCAGGGGGAGACCCAGTACTTC; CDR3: CSAREPNQGETQYF
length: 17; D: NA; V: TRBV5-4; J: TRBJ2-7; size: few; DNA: TGTGCCAGCAGCTTGGCTGGAGGGGGCACCATTTCCTACGAGCAGTACTTC; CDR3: CASSLAGGGTISYEQYF
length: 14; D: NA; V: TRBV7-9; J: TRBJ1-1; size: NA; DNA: TGTGCCAGCAGCTCCCTAAACCCGAACACTGAAGCTTTCTTT; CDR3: CASSSLNPNTEAFF
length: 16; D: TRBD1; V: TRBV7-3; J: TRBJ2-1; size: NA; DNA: TGTGCCAGCAGCCCACAGGGGGCGCTTGGGTACAATGAGCAGTTCTTC; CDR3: CASSPQGALGYNEQFF
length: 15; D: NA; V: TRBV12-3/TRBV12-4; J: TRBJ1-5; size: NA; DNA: TGTGCCAGCAGTTTAAACAGCTTTAGCAATCAGCCCCAGCATTTT; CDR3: CASSLNSFSNQPQHF
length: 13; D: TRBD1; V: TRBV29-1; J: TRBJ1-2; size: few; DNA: TGCAGCGTTATATACAGGGGGGTAGATGGCTACACCTTC; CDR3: CSVIYRGVDGYTF
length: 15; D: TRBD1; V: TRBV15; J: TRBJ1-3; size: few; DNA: TGTGCCACCAGCAGAGTTACAGGGGCTGGAAACACCATATATTTT; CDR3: CATSRVTGAGNTIYF
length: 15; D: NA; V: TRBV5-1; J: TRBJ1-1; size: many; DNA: TGCGCCAGCAGCTTGGGGCGGACAGCGAACACTGAAGCTTTCTTT; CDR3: CASSLGRTANTEAFF
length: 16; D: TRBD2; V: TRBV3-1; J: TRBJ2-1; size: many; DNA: TGTGCCAGCAGCCATCTACTAGCGGGGGTACACAATGAGCAGTTCTTC; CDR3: CASSHLLAGVHNEQFF
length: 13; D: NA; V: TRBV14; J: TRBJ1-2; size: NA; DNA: TGTGCCAGCAGCCATTCCAGGGTCTATGGCTACACCTTC; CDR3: CASSHSRVYGYTF
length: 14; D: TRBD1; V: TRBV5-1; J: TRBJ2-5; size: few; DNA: TGCGCCAGCAGCCATAGACAGGGCGGGGAGACCCAGTACTTC; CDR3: CASSHRQGGETQYF
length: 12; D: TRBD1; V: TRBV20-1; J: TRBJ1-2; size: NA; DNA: TGCAGTGCTAGCCTGACAGGGGTCGGCTACACCTTC; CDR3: CSASLTGVGYTF
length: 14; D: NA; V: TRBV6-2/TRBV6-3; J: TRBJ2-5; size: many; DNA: TGTGCCAGCAGTTATGAGGGGGGCACTGAGACCCAGTACTTC; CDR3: CASSYEGGTETQYF
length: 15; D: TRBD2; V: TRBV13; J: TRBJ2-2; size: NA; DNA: TGTGCCAGCAGCGGACTAGCGGGGGGACCCGGGGAGCTGTTTTTT; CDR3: CASSGLAGGPGELFF
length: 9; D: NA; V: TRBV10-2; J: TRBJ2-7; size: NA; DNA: TGCGCCCCCTACCTGGCCTCGGACTTC; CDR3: CAPYLASDF
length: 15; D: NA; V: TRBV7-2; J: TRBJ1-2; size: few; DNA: TGTGCCAGCAGCACTAGTCTGGGGACTAACTATGGCTACACCTTC; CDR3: CASSTSLGTNYGYTF
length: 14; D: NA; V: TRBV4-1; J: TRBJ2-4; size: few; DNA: TGCGCCAGCAGCGTGAGTGGAGCCAAAAACATTCAGTACTTC; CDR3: CASSVSGAKNIQYF
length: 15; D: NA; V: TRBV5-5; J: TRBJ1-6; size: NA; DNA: TGTGCCAGCAGCCACTCAGGGGATTATAATTCACCCCTCCACTTT; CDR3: CASSHSGDYNSPLHF
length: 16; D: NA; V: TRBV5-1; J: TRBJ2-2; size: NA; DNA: TGCGCCAGCAGCTTGGGGGACCGGGAGTGGACCGGGGAGCTGTTTTTT; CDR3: CASSLGDREWTGELFF
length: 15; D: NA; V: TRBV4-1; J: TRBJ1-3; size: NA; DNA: TGCGCCAGCAGCTTTTTCCCTAGCTCTGGAAACACCATATATTTT; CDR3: CASSFFPSSGNTIYF
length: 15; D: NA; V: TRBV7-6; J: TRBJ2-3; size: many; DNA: TGTGCCAGCAGCCGGACTAAGGGGGGCACAGATACGCAGTATTTT; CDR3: CASSRTKGGTDTQYF
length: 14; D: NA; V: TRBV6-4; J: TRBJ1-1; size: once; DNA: TGTGCCAGCAGTGACTCTTCCGAGAACACTGAAGCTTTCTTT; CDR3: CASSDSSENTEAFF
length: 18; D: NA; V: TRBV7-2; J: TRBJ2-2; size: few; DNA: TGTGCCAGCAGCCTAGAAATGGCGACAGGACTAAACACCGGGGAGCTGTTTTTT; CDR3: CASSLEMATGLNTGELFF
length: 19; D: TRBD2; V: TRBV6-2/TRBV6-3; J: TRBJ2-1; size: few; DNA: TGTGCCAGCAGTGGAGGTCTACCCTTACTAGCGGGTAGCAACAATGAGCAGTTCTTC; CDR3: CASSGGLPLLAGSNNEQFF
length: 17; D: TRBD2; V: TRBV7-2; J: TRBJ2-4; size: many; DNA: TGTGCCAGCAGCCGAGGAAGCGGGGGAAGGGGCAAAAACATTCAGTACTTC; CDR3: CASSRGSGGRGKNIQYF
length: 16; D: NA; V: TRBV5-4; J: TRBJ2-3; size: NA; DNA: TGTGCCAGCAGCTTTCGACTAGAAACTAGCACAGATACGCAGTATTTT; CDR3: CASSFRLETSTDTQYF
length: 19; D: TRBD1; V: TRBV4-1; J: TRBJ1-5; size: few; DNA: TGCGCCAGCAGCCAAGACTCGGGATTGGGACAGGGCTGGAATCAGCCCCAGCATTTT; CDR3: CASSQDSGLGQGWNQPQHF
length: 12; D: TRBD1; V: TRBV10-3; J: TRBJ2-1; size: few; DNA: TGTGCCATCAGTGCGGGACAGGGGGGTCGGTTCTTC; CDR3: CAISAGQGGRFF
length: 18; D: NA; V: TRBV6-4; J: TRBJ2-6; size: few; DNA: TGTGCCAGCACACCTTCGGGAGCTTCCCTCTCTGGGGCCAACGTCCTGACTTTC; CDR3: CASTPSGASLSGANVLTF
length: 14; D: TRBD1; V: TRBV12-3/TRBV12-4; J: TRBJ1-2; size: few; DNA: TGTGCCAGCAGTTGGGTACAGGGGGCCGGTGGCTACACCTTC; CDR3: CASSWVQGAGGYTF
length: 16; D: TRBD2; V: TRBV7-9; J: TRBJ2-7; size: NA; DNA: TGTGCCAGCAGACCAGCTAGCGGGGGGCTCTCCTACGAGCAGTACTTC; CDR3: CASRPASGGLSYEQYF